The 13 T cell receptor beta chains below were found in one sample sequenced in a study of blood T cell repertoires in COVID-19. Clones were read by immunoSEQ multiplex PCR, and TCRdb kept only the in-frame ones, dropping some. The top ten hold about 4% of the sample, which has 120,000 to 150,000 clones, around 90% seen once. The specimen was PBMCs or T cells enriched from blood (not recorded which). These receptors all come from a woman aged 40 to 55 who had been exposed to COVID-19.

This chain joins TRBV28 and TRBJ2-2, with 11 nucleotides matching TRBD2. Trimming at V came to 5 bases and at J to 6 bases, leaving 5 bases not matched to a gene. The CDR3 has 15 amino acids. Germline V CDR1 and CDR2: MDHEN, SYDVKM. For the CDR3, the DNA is TGTGCCAGCAGTACGACTAGCGGGATTCCCGGGGAGCTGTTTTTT. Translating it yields CASSTTSGIPGELFF.

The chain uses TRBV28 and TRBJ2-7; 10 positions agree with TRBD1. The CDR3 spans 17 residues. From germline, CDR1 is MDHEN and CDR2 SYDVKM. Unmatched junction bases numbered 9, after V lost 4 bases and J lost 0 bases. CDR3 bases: TGTGCCAGCAGTTGGTCTCATCGGGACAGGGGCTCCTACGAGCAGTACTTC. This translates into CASSWSHRDRGSYEQYF.

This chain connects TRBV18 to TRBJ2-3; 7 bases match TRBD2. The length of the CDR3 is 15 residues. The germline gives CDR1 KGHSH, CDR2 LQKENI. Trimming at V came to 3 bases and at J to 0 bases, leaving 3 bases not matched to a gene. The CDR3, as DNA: TGTGCCAGCTCACCTGCTAGCGGTAGCACAGATACGCAGTATTTT. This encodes CASSPASGSTDTQYF.

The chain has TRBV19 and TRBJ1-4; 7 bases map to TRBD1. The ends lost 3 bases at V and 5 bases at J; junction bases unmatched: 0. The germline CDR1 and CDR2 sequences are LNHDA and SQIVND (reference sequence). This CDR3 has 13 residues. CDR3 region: CASSMGQNEKLFF. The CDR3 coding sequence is TGTGCCAGTAGTATGGGACAGAATGAAAAACTGTTTTTT.

CDR3 loop: CASSQLRGEKLFF. The CDR3 bases are TGTGCCAGCAGCCAGCTAAGGGGCGAAAAACTGTTTTTT. The V call is TRBV7-2, the J call TRBJ1-4; D perhaps matches TRBD1 (5 bases). Germline assignment: CDR1 SGHTA and CDR2 FQGNSA. The V gene lost 5 bases and the J gene lost 8 bases, with 12 bases spanning the gap. The CDR3 is 13 amino acids.

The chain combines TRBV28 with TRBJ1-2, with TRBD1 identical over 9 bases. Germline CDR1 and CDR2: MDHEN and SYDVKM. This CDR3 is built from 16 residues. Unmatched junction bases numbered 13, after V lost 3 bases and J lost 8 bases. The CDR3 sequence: CASSFVHPGQGEGYTF. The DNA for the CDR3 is TGTGCCAGCAGTTTCGTCCACCCGGGACAGGGCGAAGGCTACACCTTC.

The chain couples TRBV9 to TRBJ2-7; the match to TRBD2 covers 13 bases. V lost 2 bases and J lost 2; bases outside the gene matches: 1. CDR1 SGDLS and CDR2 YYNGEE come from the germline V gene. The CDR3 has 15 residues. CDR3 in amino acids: CASSVGTSGAYEQYF. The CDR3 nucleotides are TGTGCCAGCAGCGTCGGGACTAGCGGGGCCTACGAGCAGTACTTC.

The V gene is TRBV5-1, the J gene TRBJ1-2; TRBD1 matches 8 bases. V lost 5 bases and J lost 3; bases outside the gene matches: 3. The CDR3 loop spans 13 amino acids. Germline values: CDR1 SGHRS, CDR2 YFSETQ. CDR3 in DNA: TGCGCCAGCAGTACGACAGGGGACTATGGCTACACCTTC. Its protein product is CASSTTGDYGYTF.

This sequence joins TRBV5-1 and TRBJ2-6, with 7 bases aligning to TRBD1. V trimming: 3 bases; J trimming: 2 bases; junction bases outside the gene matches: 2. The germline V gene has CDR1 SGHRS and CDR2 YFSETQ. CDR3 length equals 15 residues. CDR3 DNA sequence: TGCGCCAGCAGCTGGCAGGGGGCTGGGGCCAACGTCCTGACTTTC. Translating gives CASSWQGAGANVLTF.

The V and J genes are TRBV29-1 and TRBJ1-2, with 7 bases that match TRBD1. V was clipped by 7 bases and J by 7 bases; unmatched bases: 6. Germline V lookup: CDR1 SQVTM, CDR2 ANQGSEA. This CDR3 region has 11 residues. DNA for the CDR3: TGCAGCGGAACCTGGGACAGTGGCTACACCTTC. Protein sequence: CSGTWDSGYTF.

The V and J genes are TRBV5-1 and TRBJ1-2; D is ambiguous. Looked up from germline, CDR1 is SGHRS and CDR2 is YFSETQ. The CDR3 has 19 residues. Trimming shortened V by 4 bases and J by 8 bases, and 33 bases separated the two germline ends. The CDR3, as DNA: TGCGCCAGCAGCCTGGATCTCTCGGGATCAATACTTTCTCGGCGAGGCTACACCTTC. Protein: CASSLDLSGSILSRRGYTF.

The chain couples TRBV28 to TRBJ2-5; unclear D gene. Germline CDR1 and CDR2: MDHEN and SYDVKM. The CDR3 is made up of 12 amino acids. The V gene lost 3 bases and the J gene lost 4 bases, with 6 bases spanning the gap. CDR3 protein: CASSFRGETQYF. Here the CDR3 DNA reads TGTGCCAGCAGTTTCCGAGGAGAGACCCAGTACTTC.

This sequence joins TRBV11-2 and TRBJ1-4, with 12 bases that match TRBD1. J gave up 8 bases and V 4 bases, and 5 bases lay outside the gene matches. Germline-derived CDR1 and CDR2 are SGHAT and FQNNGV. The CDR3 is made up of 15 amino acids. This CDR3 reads CASSSWDRGQEKLFF. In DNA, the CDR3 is TGTGCCAGCAGCTCCTGGGACAGGGGGCAGGAAAAACTGTTTTTT.